These T cell receptor beta chains were read from a single sample in a study of OX40 agonist ivuxolimab in advanced cancers. Clones were sequenced by immunoSEQ multiplex PCR, and TCRdb holds only the in-frame ones, with some missing. The sample gives 65,000 to 85,000 clones, approximately 83% of which show up once; around 3.2% is in the top ten. The sample consisted of CD4+ or CD8+ T cells sorted from blood, taken in a trial of the OX40 agonist ivuxolimab. These TCRs come from an adult with an advanced solid tumor such as melanoma, head and neck, liver or kidney cancer. The CDR3 runs from the conserved cysteine through the conserved F or W. A D gene is named only where the DNA matches it firmly. For some rows the clone size is stated as once, few or many, or as a class when expanded; others skip it.

D gene	V gene	J gene	clone size	CDR3 protein	CDR3 DNA
NA	TRBV6-4	TRBJ2-2	NA	CASSRVPANTGELFF	TGTGCCAGCAGTAGAGTCCCCGCGAACACCGGGGAGCTGTTTTTT
NA	TRBV7-2	TRBJ2-7	NA	CASGLQGSDEQYF	TGTGCCAGCGGCCTACAGGGATCCGACGAGCAGTACTTC
NA	TRBV19	TRBJ1-4	NA	CASSLTGKDEKLFF	TGTGCCAGTAGCTTAACAGGGAAAGATGAAAAACTGTTTTTT
NA	TRBV5-4	TRBJ2-5	NA	CASSLGTSGEVKSQETQYF	TGTGCCAGCAGCTTGGGGACCTCAGGGGAGGTAAAATCCCAAGAGACCCAGTACTTC
NA	TRBV18	TRBJ2-5	NA	CASSPWTDQETQYF	TGTGCCAGCTCACCGTGGACGGATCAAGAGACCCAGTACTTC
NA	TRBV19	TRBJ2-7	NA	CASSKWRGHAFGEQYF	TGTGCCAGTAGTAAGTGGAGGGGCCATGCCTTTGGCGAGCAGTACTTC
NA	TRBV4-1	TRBJ2-5	NA	CASSQVIQETQYF	TGCGCCAGCAGCCAAGTTATACAAGAGACCCAGTACTTC
NA	TRBV6-4	TRBJ2-1	NA	CASSAGSLEYNEQFF	TGTGCCAGCAGTGCAGGAAGCCTGGAGTACAATGAGCAGTTCTTC
NA	TRBV7-2	TRBJ1-5	NA	CASSLRQDQPQHF	TGTGCCAGCAGCTTGAGACAGGATCAGCCCCAGCATTTT
NA	TRBV6-6	TRBJ1-2	NA	CASSPDSYGYTF	TGTGCCAGCAGTCCAGACAGCTATGGCTACACCTTC
TRBD1	TRBV6-5	TRBJ2-3	few	CASSYSPQGARDTQYF	TGTGCCAGCAGTTACTCCCCCCAGGGGGCGAGAGATACGCAGTATTTT
TRBD1	TRBV9	TRBJ1-1	NA	CASSVQGAVNTEAFF	TGTGCCAGCAGCGTACAGGGGGCTGTAAACACTGAAGCTTTCTTT
TRBD1	TRBV5-1	TRBJ1-1	few	CASSDRAGEAFF	TGCGCCAGCAGCGACAGGGCCGGTGAAGCTTTCTTT
NA	TRBV11-2	TRBJ2-5	NA	CASRLGNQETQYF	TGTGCCAGCAGGCTGGGGAATCAAGAGACCCAGTACTTC
NA	TRBV2	TRBJ2-1	NA	CASSASSVSYNEQFF	TGTGCCAGCAGCGCCTCTAGCGTCTCCTACAATGAGCAGTTCTTC
NA	TRBV6-5	TRBJ1-1	few	CASSYSAGRTEAFF	TGTGCCAGCAGTTACTCGGCAGGGCGCACTGAAGCTTTCTTT
NA	TRBV28	TRBJ1-1	NA	CASSLDGTAEAFF	TGTGCCAGCAGTTTAGACGGGACGGCTGAAGCTTTCTTT
NA	TRBV4-3	TRBJ2-1	NA	CASQANEASSYNEQFF	TGCGCCAGCCAAGCCAATGAAGCAAGCTCCTACAATGAGCAGTTCTTC
NA	TRBV11-2	TRBJ1-1	NA	CASSKQQGRGTEAFF	TGTGCCAGCAGCAAGCAACAGGGAAGGGGCACTGAAGCTTTCTTT
TRBD2	TRBV4-2	TRBJ2-3	NA	CASSQFDRPHLAGPTDTQYF	TGTGCCAGCAGCCAATTCGACCGGCCCCATCTAGCGGGACCCACAGATACGCAGTATTTT
NA	TRBV7-9	TRBJ2-5	NA	CASSSWDGPRAQYF	TGTGCCAGCAGCTCGTGGGACGGCCCAAGGGCCCAGTACTTC
TRBD2	TRBV5-1	TRBJ2-1	once	CASSGWLAGNNEQFF	TGCGCCAGCAGCGGCTGGCTAGCGGGTAACAATGAGCAGTTCTTC
TRBD2	TRBV6-5	TRBJ2-7	NA	CASRSSGHLSYEQYF	TGTGCCAGCAGGTCTAGCGGGCACCTCTCCTACGAGCAGTACTTC
NA	TRBV14	TRBJ2-2	NA	CASSHVAANTGELFF	TGTGCCAGCAGCCACGTGGCGGCAAACACCGGGGAGCTGTTTTTT
NA	TRBV7-2	TRBJ1-2	once	CASSLTPKTSDYGYTF	TGTGCCAGCAGCTTAACTCCAAAGACATCTGACTATGGCTACACCTTC
NA	TRBV6-1	TRBJ2-4	NA	CASSEAWQGRNIQYF	TGTGCCAGCAGTGAAGCTTGGCAGGGGCGGAACATTCAGTACTTC
NA	TRBV11-2	TRBJ1-6	NA	CASSLRAYNSPLHF	TGTGCCAGCAGCTTAAGGGCCTATAATTCACCCCTCCACTTT
NA	TRBV6-6	TRBJ2-6	NA	CASLQASPGANVLTF	TGTGCCAGCTTACAGGCGTCCCCAGGGGCCAACGTCCTGACTTTC
TRBD2	TRBV4-2	TRBJ2-1	NA	CASSQATSGGGGSGEQFF	TGTGCCAGCAGCCAGGCGACTAGCGGGGGAGGGGGTTCGGGTGAGCAGTTCTTC
NA	TRBV6-5	TRBJ2-7	NA	CASSRDGQYYEQYF	TGTGCCAGCAGCCGCGACGGACAGTATTACGAGCAGTACTTC
NA	TRBV28	TRBJ2-2	NA	CASTWGGNTGELFF	TGTGCCAGCACCTGGGGAGGGAACACCGGGGAGCTGTTTTTT
NA	TRBV7-2	TRBJ2-7	once	CASSLVRQPPFF	TGTGCCAGCAGCTTAGTCCGGCAGCCTCCTTTCTTC
NA	TRBV5-1	TRBJ2-1	NA	CASTGGYNEQFF	TGCGCCAGCACAGGCGGTTACAATGAGCAGTTCTTC
TRBD2	TRBV30	TRBJ2-1	once	CAWSVGTSGHNEQFF	TGTGCCTGGAGTGTCGGGACTAGCGGACACAATGAGCAGTTCTTC
TRBD2	TRBV27	TRBJ2-3	few	CASSLRAPGGPATDTQYF	TGTGCCAGCAGTTTACGGGCTCCGGGAGGTCCGGCCACAGATACGCAGTATTTT
NA	TRBV7-3	TRBJ2-3	NA	CASSPRLKTDTQYF	TGTGCCAGCAGCCCCCGACTAAAGACAGATACGCAGTATTTT
NA	TRBV11-2	TRBJ2-2	NA	CASSLQAGTNTGELFF	TGTGCCAGCAGCTTACAGGCGGGTACCAACACCGGGGAGCTGTTTTTT
NA	TRBV5-6	TRBJ1-2	once	CASSTGTDLYGYTF	TGTGCCAGCAGCACGGGAACAGATCTTTATGGCTACACCTTC
NA	TRBV20-1	TRBJ1-2	NA	CSATSGSGYTF	TGCAGTGCTACGTCTGGCTCAGGCTACACCTTC
NA	TRBV7-9	TRBJ1-2	medium-sized	CASSGRRTVRYGYTF	TGTGCCAGCAGCGGAAGGAGGACAGTACGATATGGCTACACCTTC
NA	TRBV11-3	TRBJ1-2	NA	CASSHRGRESYGYTF	TGTGCCAGCAGCCATAGAGGGAGGGAGAGTTATGGCTACACCTTC
NA	TRBV19	TRBJ1-1	NA	CASNWFLNTEAFF	TGTGCCAGTAATTGGTTTTTGAACACTGAAGCTTTCTTT
TRBD1	TRBV27	TRBJ1-6	NA	CASSLKGQPINSPLHF	TGTGCCAGCAGTTTGAAGGGACAGCCAATAAATTCACCCCTCCACTTT
NA	TRBV7-2	TRBJ1-3	NA	CASSSQGPLSGNTIYF	TGTGCCAGCAGCTCGCAGGGTCCACTCTCTGGAAACACCATATATTTT
NA	TRBV7-2	TRBJ1-5	NA	CASSSNPPTDSSNQPQHF	TGTGCCAGCAGCTCTAACCCGCCGACAGACTCTAGCAATCAGCCCCAGCATTTT
NA	TRBV7-2	TRBJ2-7	few	CASSLAFGTTDLQYF	TGTGCCAGCAGCTTAGCTTTCGGGACCACCGACTTGCAGTACTTC
NA	TRBV6-5	TRBJ1-1	NA	CASSYEGRDTEAFF	TGTGCCAGCAGTTACGAGGGGCGGGACACTGAAGCTTTCTTT
NA	TRBV7-2	TRBJ2-3	few	CASSGGAADTQYF	TGTGCCAGCAGCGGGGGGGCCGCAGATACGCAGTATTTT